Below, 8 T cell receptor beta chains from the same sample are listed, as sequenced in a study of PD-1 blockade in mismatch repair-deficient tumors. This table comes from immunoSEQ multiplex PCR, and its TCRdb copy is limited to in-frame clones, with some not included. This sample has about 110,000 clones, with about 83% found just once. The sample here was peripheral blood, taken around 60 weeks after starting pembrolizumab. The source is an adult with mismatch repair-deficient cancer.

The chain is built from TRBV27 and TRBJ2-1; D perhaps matches TRBD1 (5 bases). V lost 9 bases, J lost 3 bases, and 9 bases lay in between. This CDR3 is 12 amino acids long. CDR1 is MNHEY and CDR2 is SMNVEV in the germline V gene (reference sequence). CDR3 in amino acids: CASGHRYNEQFF. The CDR3 DNA follows: TGTGCCAGTGGACACCGCTACAATGAGCAGTTCTTC.

The chain joins TRBV18 to TRBJ2-1; 16 nucleotides agree with TRBD2. The V and J ends lost 6 bases and 3 bases, in that order; junction bases with no gene match: 8. Germline CDR1 and CDR2: KGHSH and LQKENI. CDR3 size: 18 residues. The CDR3 spells CASSPGTSGRANYNEQFF. CDR3 sequence (DNA): TGTGCCAGCTCGCCCGGGACTAGCGGGAGGGCCAACTACAATGAGCAGTTCTTC.

V gene TRBV15 combines with J gene TRBJ2-1; D remains unclear. The CDR3 loop spans 15 amino acids. Trimming left V 0 bases short and J 4 bases short, with 10 bases between. CDR1 LNHNV and CDR2 YYDKDF come from the germline V gene (reference sequence). CDR3 sequence (DNA): TGTGCCACCAGCAGAGAGGCAGGCGAATACAATGAGCAGTTCTTC. Its protein is CATSREAGEYNEQFF. Variable domain in full (rest from reference TRBV15 and TRBJ2-1): DAMVIQNPRYQVTQFGKPVTLSCSQTLNHNVMYWYQQKSSQAPKLLFHYYDKDFNNEADTPDNFQSRRPNTSFCFLDIRSPGLGDTAMYLCATSREAGEYNEQFFGPGTRLTVL.

The chain carries TRBV5-4 and TRBJ2-1, with 8 bases identical to TRBD1. Germline trimming cut 10 bases from V and 9 bases from J; bases unmatched to any gene: 12. The germline V gene encodes CDR1 SGHNT and CDR2 YYREEE (reference sequence). CDR3 length equals 13 residues. CDR3 DNA: TGTGCCTGCAATACAGGGGGAAATAGTGAGCAGTTCTTC. Translating it yields CACNTGGNSEQFF. The variable domain in full, completed from reference TRBV5-4 and TRBJ2-1, reads ETGVTQSPTHLIKTRGQQVTLRCSSQSGHNTVSWYQQALGQGPQFIFQYYREEENGRGNFPPRFSGLQFPNYSSELNVNALELDDSALYLCACNTGGNSEQFFGPGTRLTVL.

This chain joins TRBV7-3 and TRBJ2-2, with D hard to call. V shed 2 bases and J shed 1 base, with 8 bases lying between them. Germline V gene lookup returns CDR1 SGHTA and CDR2 FQGTGA. The CDR3 runs to 15 residues. CDR3 in amino acids: CASSLLPGNTGELFF. The CDR3 DNA follows: TGTGCCAGCAGCTTACTACCGGGGAACACCGGGGAGCTGTTTTTT.

This chain joins TRBV27 and TRBJ2-3; unclear D gene. CDR3 length equals 13 residues. V gave up 5 bases and J gave up 1 base, with 7 bases separating them. CDR1 is MNHEY and CDR2 is SMNVEV in the germline V gene (reference sequence). The CDR3 nucleotides read TGTGCCAGCAGTATCCTTGGCACAGATACGCAGTATTTT. This translates into CASSILGTDTQYF.

This clone was counted a single time. J is TRBJ1-1 and V is TRBV5-6; tentative D call: TRBD1 (6 bases). The germline CDR1 and CDR2 sequences are SGHDT and YYEEEE. This CDR3 is 15 amino acids long. Between the trimmed V and J ends, which lost 1 base and 4 bases, there was a span of 14 bases. CDR3 nucleotides: TGTGCCAGCAGCTTGTGGGGGCGACGGGGCACTGAAGCTTTCTTT. Protein sequence: CASSLWGRRGTEAFF. Filled out from reference TRBV5-6 and TRBJ1-1, the complete variable domain reads DAGVTQSPTHLIKTRGQQVTLRCSPKSGHDTVSWYQQALGQGPQFIFQYYEEEERQRGNFPDRFSGHQFPNYSSELNVNALLLGDSALYLCASSLWGRRGTEAFFGQGTRLTVV.

The J gene is TRBJ2-5, the V gene TRBV20-1; D gene unclear. V lost 5 bases to trimming and J lost 4 bases, with 5 bases between them. This CDR3 comprises 10 residues. CDR1 and CDR2 (germline): DFQATT, SNEGSKA (reference sequence). The CDR3 DNA reads as TGCAGTGCTGCAAGAGAGACCCAGTACTTC. It specifies CSAARETQYF.